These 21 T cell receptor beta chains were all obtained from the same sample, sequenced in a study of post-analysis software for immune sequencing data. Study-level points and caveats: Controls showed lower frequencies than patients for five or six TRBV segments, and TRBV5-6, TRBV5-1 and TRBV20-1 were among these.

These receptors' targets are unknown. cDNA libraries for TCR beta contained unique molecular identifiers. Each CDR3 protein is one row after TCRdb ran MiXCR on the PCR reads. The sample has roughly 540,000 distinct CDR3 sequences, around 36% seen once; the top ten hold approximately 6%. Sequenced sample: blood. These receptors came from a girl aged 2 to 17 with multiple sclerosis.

CDR3 nucleotides: TGCAGTGCCCTCAGCCATGATTCGGGGAAGACCCAGTACTTC. Protein sequence: CSALSHDSGKTQYF. The rearrangement links TRBV20-1 to TRBJ2-5, with D tentatively TRBD2 (5 bases). The CDR3 sequence is 14 residues long. V was cut by 6 bases and J by 6 bases, with 20 bases left in between. CDR1 DFQATT and CDR2 SNEGSKA come from the germline V gene (reference sequence).

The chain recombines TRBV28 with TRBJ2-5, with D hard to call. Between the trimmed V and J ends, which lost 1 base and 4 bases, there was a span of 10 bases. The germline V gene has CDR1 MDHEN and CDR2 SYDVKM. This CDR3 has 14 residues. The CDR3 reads CASSLYAAGETQYF. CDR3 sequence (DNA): TGTGCCAGCAGTTTATACGCAGCAGGAGAGACCCAGTACTTC.

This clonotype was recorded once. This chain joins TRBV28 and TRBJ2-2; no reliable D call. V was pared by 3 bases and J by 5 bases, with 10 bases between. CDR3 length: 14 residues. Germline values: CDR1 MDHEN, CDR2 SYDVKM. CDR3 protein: CASSFNLRTGELFF. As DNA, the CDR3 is TGTGCCAGCAGTTTCAATTTGAGAACCGGGGAGCTGTTTTTT.

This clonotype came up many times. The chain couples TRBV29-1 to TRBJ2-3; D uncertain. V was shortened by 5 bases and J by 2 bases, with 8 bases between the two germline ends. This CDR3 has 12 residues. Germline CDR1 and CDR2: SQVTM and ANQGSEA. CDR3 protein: CSVRHPTDTQYF. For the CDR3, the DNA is TGCAGCGTTCGGCACCCCACAGATACGCAGTATTTT.

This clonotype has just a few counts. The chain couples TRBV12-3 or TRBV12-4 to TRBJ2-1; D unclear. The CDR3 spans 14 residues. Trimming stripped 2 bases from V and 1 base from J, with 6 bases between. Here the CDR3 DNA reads TGTGCCAGCAGTTTAATGCGTTCCTACAATGAGCAGTTCTTC. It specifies CASSLMRSYNEQFF.

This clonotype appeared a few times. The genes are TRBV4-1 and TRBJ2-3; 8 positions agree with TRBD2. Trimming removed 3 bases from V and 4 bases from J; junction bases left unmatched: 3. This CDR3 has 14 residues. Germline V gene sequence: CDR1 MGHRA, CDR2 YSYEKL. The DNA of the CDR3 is TGCGCCAGCAGCCAGGGGACTAGTTCAGATACGCAGTATTTT. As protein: CASSQGTSSDTQYF.

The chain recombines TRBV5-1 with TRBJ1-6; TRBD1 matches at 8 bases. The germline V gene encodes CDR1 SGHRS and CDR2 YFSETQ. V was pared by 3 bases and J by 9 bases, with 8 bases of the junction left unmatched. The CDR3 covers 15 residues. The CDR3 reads CASSYRGGTTSPLHF. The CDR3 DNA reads TGCGCCAGCAGCTACAGGGGGGGAACAACTTCACCCCTCCACTTT.

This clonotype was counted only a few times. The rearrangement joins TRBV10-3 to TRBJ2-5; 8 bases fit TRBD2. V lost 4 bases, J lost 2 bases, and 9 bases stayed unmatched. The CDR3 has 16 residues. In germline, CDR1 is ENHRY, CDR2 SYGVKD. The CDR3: CAISASSGVVQETQYF. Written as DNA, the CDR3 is TGTGCCATCAGTGCGAGTAGCGGGGTGGTACAAGAGACCCAGTACTTC.

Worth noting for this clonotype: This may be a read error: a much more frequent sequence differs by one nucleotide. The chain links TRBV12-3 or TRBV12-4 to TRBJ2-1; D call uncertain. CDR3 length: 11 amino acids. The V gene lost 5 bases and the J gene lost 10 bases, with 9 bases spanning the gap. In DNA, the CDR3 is TGTGCCAGCAGTCCTAGATTAGAGCAGTTCTTC. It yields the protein CASSPRLEQFF.

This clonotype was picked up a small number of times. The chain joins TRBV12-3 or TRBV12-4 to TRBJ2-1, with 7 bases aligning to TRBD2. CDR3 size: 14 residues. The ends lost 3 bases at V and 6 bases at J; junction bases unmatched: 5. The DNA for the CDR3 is TGTGCCAGCAGTTTGATAACGGGGGGCAATGAGCAGTTCTTC. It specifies CASSLITGGNEQFF.

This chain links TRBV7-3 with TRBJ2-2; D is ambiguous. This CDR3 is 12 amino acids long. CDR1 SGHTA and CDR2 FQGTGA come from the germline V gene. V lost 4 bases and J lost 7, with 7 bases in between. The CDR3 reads CASSSTNGELFF. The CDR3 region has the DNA TGTGCCAGCAGCTCCACTAACGGGGAGCTGTTTTTT.

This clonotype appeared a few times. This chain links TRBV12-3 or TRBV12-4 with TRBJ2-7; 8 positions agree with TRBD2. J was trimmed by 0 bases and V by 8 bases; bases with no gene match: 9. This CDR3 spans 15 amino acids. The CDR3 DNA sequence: TGTGCCAGCGGGCGATCGGGGGGGTTCTCCTACGAGCAGTACTTC. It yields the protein CASGRSGGFSYEQYF.

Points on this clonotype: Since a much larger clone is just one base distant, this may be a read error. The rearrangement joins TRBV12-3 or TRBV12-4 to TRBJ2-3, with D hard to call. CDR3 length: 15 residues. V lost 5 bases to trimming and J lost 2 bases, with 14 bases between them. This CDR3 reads CASSTRATATDTQYF. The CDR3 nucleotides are TGTGCCAGCAGTACCCGGGCGACCGCCACAGATACGCAGTATTTT.

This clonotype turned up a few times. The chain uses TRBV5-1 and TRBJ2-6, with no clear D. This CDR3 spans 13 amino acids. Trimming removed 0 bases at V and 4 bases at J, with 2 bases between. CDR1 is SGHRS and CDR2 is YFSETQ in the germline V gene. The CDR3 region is CASSLEGANVLTF. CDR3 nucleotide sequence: TGCGCCAGCAGCTTGGAAGGGGCCAACGTCCTGACTTTC.

CDR3 amino acids: CASSLGSGGGYEQFF. Written as DNA, the CDR3 is TGTGCCAGCAGTTTGGGTAGCGGGGGGGGATATGAGCAGTTCTTC. The chain recombines TRBV12-3 or TRBV12-4 with TRBJ2-1; 11 nucleotides match TRBD2. J was trimmed by 8 bases and V by 3 bases; bases with no gene match: 6. This CDR3 spans 15 amino acids.

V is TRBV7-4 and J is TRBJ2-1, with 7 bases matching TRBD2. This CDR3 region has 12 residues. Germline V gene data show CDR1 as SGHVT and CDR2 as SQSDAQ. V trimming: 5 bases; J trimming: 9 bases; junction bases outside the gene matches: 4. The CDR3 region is CASSPRTSEQFF. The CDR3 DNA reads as TGTGCCAGCAGCCCTAGGACTAGTGAGCAGTTCTTC.

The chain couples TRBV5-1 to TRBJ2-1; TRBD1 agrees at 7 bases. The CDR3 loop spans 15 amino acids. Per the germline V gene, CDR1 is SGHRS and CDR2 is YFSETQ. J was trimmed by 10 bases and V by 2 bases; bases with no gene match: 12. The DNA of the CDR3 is TGCGCCAGCAGCTTAATTTTGACAGGGCAATCGGAGCAGTTCTTC. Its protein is CASSLILTGQSEQFF.

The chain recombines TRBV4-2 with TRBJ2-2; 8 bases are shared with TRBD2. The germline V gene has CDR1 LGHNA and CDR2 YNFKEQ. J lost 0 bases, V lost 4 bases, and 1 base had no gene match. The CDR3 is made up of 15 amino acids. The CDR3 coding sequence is TGTGCCAGCAGCCCCGGGGGGGCGAACACCGGGGAGCTGTTTTTT. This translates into CASSPGGANTGELFF.

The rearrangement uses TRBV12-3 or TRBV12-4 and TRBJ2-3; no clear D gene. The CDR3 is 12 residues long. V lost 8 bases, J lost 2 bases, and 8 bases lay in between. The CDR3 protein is CASGDNTDTQYF. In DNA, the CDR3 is TGTGCCAGCGGGGATAACACAGATACGCAGTATTTT.

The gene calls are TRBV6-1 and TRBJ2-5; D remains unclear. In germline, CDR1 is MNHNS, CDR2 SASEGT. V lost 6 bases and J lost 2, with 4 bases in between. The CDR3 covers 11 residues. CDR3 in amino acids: CASREQETQYF. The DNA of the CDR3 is TGTGCCAGCAGGGAACAAGAGACCCAGTACTTC.

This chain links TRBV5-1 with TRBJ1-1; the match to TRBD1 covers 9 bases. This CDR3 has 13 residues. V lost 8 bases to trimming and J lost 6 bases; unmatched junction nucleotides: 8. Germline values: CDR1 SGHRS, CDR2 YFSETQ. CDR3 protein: CASTQGAKSEAFF. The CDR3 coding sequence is TGCGCCAGTACACAGGGGGCGAAGTCTGAAGCTTTCTTT.